This is a list of T cell receptor beta chains from one sample in a study of OX40 agonist ivuxolimab in advanced cancers. The repertoire was sequenced with immunoSEQ multiplex PCR; TCRdb's copy has only in-frame clones and lacks some. The sample has under 70,000 clones, approximately 90% seen once. This specimen consisted of CD4+ or CD8+ T cells sorted from blood, obtained in a trial of the OX40 agonist ivuxolimab. The source is an adult with an advanced solid tumor such as melanoma, head and neck, liver or kidney cancer. CDR3s include the opening cysteine and the closing phenylalanine or tryptophan. D genes are given only for firm matches. Only some rows state a clone size, as once, few, many or a class for expanded clones.

j_call clone_size d_call v_call cdr3_nt cdr3_aa
TRBJ2-2 once TRBD2 TRBV5-1 TGCGCCAGCAGCTTGGGCCCCTTAGCGGGGGACTTCACCGGGGAGCTGTTTTTT CASSLGPLAGDFTGELFF
TRBJ2-5 - - TRBV19 TGTGCCAGTAGGGATAGCGGTTTTGCGGGAGAGACCCAGTACTTC CASRDSGFAGETQYF
TRBJ1-5 - - TRBV9 TGTGCCAGCAGCGTAGAGTCGGGGCCATATCAGCCCCAGCATTTT CASSVESGPYQPQHF
TRBJ1-1 - - TRBV7-2 TGTGCCAGCAGCCTTAACCGAGATACGGCAGCTTTCTTT CASSLNRDTAAFF
TRBJ2-5 - TRBD1 TRBV5-1 TGCGCCAGCAGCTGGATGGACAGGGGTATGCAGGAGACCCAGTACTTC CASSWMDRGMQETQYF
TRBJ1-5 - - TRBV5-6 TGTGCCAGCAGCCGACAGGAAAGGGAGCCCCAGCATTTT CASSRQEREPQHF
TRBJ2-7 - - TRBV5-1 TGCGCCAGCAGCTTGGAAAGGTCCTACGAGCAGTACTTC CASSLERSYEQYF
TRBJ1-4 - - TRBV28 TGTGCCAGCACCGACAGCCGGACCGAAAAACTGTTTTTT CASTDSRTEKLFF
TRBJ1-2 - - TRBV19 TGTGCCAGTAGTTTTACAGGGTGGAGCTATGGCTACACCTTC CASSFTGWSYGYTF
TRBJ1-2 - - TRBV4-3 TGCGCCAGCAGCCCTGTGGCCTCGACGAACTATGGCTACACCTTC CASSPVASTNYGYTF
TRBJ1-2 - - TRBV27 TGTGCCAGCAGTTCTGGTCCGGTGACCTATGGCTACACCTTC CASSSGPVTYGYTF
TRBJ1-6 - - TRBV29-1 TGCAGCGTTGGGTACAGCTCCTATAATTCACCCCTCCACTTT CSVGYSSYNSPLHF
TRBJ1-2 - - TRBV27 TGTGCCAGCAGTTTCCAGGCTCTGTATGGCTACACCTTC CASSFQALYGYTF
TRBJ2-4 - - TRBV11-2 TGTGCCAGCAGTTTAGACAGTATCGCCAAAAACATTCAGTACTTC CASSLDSIAKNIQYF
TRBJ1-5 - - TRBV6-1 TGTGCCAGCAGTGCACGGGCAGGGCTACAAACTAGCAATCAGCCCCAGCATTTT CASSARAGLQTSNQPQHF
TRBJ2-6 - TRBD1 TRBV7-3 TGTGCCAGCAGATCTAACAGGGGCCCTCCCTCTGGGGCCAACGTCCTGACTTTC CASRSNRGPPSGANVLTF
TRBJ1-2 - - TRBV5-1 TGCGCCAGCAGCGCCACAGGTTCGGAGGGCTACACCTTC CASSATGSEGYTF
TRBJ1-2 once - TRBV5-1 TGCGCCAGCAGCTTCTCCCGGGAAGAAAAGTATGGCTACACCTTC CASSFSREEKYGYTF
TRBJ1-2 - - TRBV6-5 TGTGCCAGCTTGAGGTGGAACTATGGCTACACCTTC CASLRWNYGYTF
TRBJ2-4 - TRBD1 TRBV5-1 TGCGCCAGCAGCTTGGTGGGGACAGCCAATGACATTCAGTACTTC CASSLVGTANDIQYF
TRBJ1-3 once - TRBV19 TGTGCCAGTAGTAACGCCGGGACGTATATTGCCATATATTTT CASSNAGTYIAIYF
TRBJ1-4 - TRBD1 TRBV28 TGTGCCACGGGACAGGGGAATGAAAAACTGTTTTTT CATGQGNEKLFF
TRBJ1-1 - - TRBV7-3 TGTGCCAGCAGCCCCAGGGGGAACACTGAAGCTTTCTTT CASSPRGNTEAFF
TRBJ1-4 - - TRBV18 TGTGCCAGCTCACCTCGGACAGCAACTAATGAAAAACTGTTTTTT CASSPRTATNEKLFF
TRBJ2-7 - - TRBV5-1 TGCGCCAGCAGCTTGGAGACCTTGTACGAGCAGTACTTC CASSLETLYEQYF
TRBJ2-3 - - TRBV5-1 TGCGCCAGCAGCTTGGATGGGGCCACTAGCACAGATACGCAGTATTTT CASSLDGATSTDTQYF
TRBJ2-1 - TRBD1 TRBV23-1 TGCGCCAGCGCGTGTCGGGACAGGGCCTACAATGAGCAGTTCTTC CASACRDRAYNEQFF
TRBJ2-1 - - TRBV5-5 TGTGCCAGCAGCTTGGTCCCGACAGTAGAACCGTTCTTC CASSLVPTVEPFF
TRBJ2-3 - TRBD2 TRBV4-3 TGCGCCAGCAGCCAAGATGGGGGGGGCACAGATACGCAGTATTTT CASSQDGGGTDTQYF
TRBJ2-7 - - TRBV19 TGTGCCAGTAGTACGCAGGAGTACTTC CASSTQEYF
TRBJ1-2 - - TRBV7-2 TGTGCCAGCAGCTTAGCGCCAGGGTCGAAAGGCTACACCTTC CASSLAPGSKGYTF
TRBJ1-1 - - TRBV2 TGTGCCTTTCGAGTTGGGGCAGGAAGAACTGAAGCTTTCTTT CAFRVGAGRTEAFF
TRBJ2-7 once - TRBV10-3 TGTGCCATCAGTCCGGGACCGCTCACTACCTACGAGCAGTACTTC CAISPGPLTTYEQYF
TRBJ2-1 - TRBD2 TRBV11-2 TGTGCCAGCAGCTTACTAGCGGGGGGTGTTGAGCAGTTCTTC CASSLLAGGVEQFF
TRBJ2-1 once TRBD2 TRBV7-7 TGTGCTAGCAGCTTAGTTGCGGGGGGAATCAATGAGCAGTTCTTC CASSLVAGGINEQFF
TRBJ1-6 - - TRBV28 TGTGCCAGCGTGAGCCAGAACAATTCACCCCTCCACTTT CASVSQNNSPLHF
TRBJ2-3 - - TRBV2 TGTGCCAGCAGATCCACAGATACGCAGTATTTT CASRSTDTQYF
TRBJ1-1 few TRBD1 TRBV10-3 TGTGCCATCACGCCGACAGGGGGCACTGAAGCTTTCTTT CAITPTGGTEAFF
TRBJ2-3 - - TRBV7-9 TGTGCCAGCAGCTCGAGGACAGATACGCAGTATTTT CASSSRTDTQYF
TRBJ2-3 - - TRBV4-2 TGTGCCAGCAGCCAAGTTGGGGGTAACACAGATACGCAGTATTTT CASSQVGGNTDTQYF
TRBJ1-3 - - TRBV19 TGTGCCAGTAGTATAACCGGGGCTGGAAACACCATATATTTT CASSITGAGNTIYF
TRBJ2-3 - TRBD1 TRBV7-9 TGTGCCAGCAGCAGCCCCCCGGACAGGACTACAGATACGCAGTATTTT CASSSPPDRTTDTQYF
TRBJ1-2 once - TRBV19 TGTGCCAGTAGTATTGACAGGACCTATGGCTACACCTTC CASSIDRTYGYTF
TRBJ1-1 - - TRBV6-5 TGTGCCAGCACCCTGGGGGGTCCTGGCACTGAAGCTTTCTTT CASTLGGPGTEAFF
TRBJ1-2 - TRBD1 TRBV9 TGTGCCAGCAGCGTAGTTAAAGGGGGCGATGGCTACACCTTC CASSVVKGGDGYTF
TRBJ1-1 - - TRBV19 TGTGCCAGTAGTAGGGGATACCTGATGAACACTGAAGCTTTCTTT CASSRGYLMNTEAFF
TRBJ1-1 - - TRBV5-4 TGTGCCAGCAGCTTGGTATTGAGCCAGAATGAAGCTTTCTTT CASSLVLSQNEAFF
TRBJ1-2 - TRBD1 TRBV2 TGTGCCAGCAGCCGAAAAGGGACAACAGGGGATGGCTACACCTTC CASSRKGTTGDGYTF
TRBJ1-2 - - TRBV2 TGTGCCAGCAGTGAGGGGGGCGGCTACACCTTC CASSEGGGYTF
TRBJ1-2 - - TRBV6-5 TGTGCCAGCAGTGACAGTCATCTTTTCTATGGCTACACCTTC CASSDSHLFYGYTF
TRBJ1-2 - TRBD1 TRBV2 TGTGCCAGCAGTCCCTACAGGGGAAGCTATGGCTACACCTTC CASSPYRGSYGYTF
TRBJ1-2 - TRBD1 TRBV11-2 TGTGCCTCCGGACAGGGGGGTGGTGGCTACACCTTC CASGQGGGGYTF